The rows below give T cell receptor beta chains drawn from one sample of a study of tumor and adjacent non-tumor tissue in lung cancer. A single record per CDR3 protein comes from TCRdb applying MiXCR to the multiplex PCR reads. Among fewer than 85,000 distinct CDR3 sequences listed, about 80% were seen once. Sample: lung tumor tissue. These receptors were taken from a man in his sixties with non-small cell lung cancer. The CDR3 runs from the conserved cysteine through the conserved F or W. A D gene is named only where the DNA matches it firmly. Where a row states a size, it is once, few, many or the class of an expanded clone; other rows omit it.

V gene	D gene	J gene	clone size	CDR3 DNA	CDR3 protein
TRBV6-4	.	TRBJ2-5	.	TGTGCCGGCAGTAGGAAAGCCGAAGAGACCCAGTACTTC	CAGSRKAEETQYF
TRBV5-1	.	TRBJ2-7	.	TGCGCCAGCAGCTTGGCCTGGGCCTACGATCAGTACTTC	CASSLAWAYDQYF
TRBV20-1	.	TRBJ2-1	.	TGCAGTGCTAGCAAGGATTCGGATCGTCCAAAGGACTACAATGAGCAGTTCTTC	CSASKDSDRPKDYNEQFF
TRBV20-1	.	TRBJ2-1	.	TGCACTGCTAGGGATGGGTACGTGCAGTTCTTC	CTARDGYVQFF
TRBV29-1	.	TRBJ2-5	.	TGCAGCGTTGATCGGCATCTAGCGAGACAAGAGACCCAGTACTTC	CSVDRHLARQETQYF
TRBV20-1	TRBD1	TRBJ1-2	.	TGCAATGCCAGAACAGGGGCTAACTATGGCTACGCCTTC	CNARTGANYGYAF
TRBV20-1	.	TRBJ2-3	many	TGCAGTGCTAGAGTTCCGGGCTTTCGGGATACGCAGTATTTT	CSARVPGFRDTQYF
TRBV9	TRBD1	TRBJ2-5	.	TGTGCCATCAGCCTGATCCCGGGACAGGGGGGGGAGACCCAGTACTTC	CAISLIPGQGGETQYF
TRBV6-1	.	TRBJ2-3	few	TGTGCCAGCAGTTCGGGGCGTTTGACTGATACGCAGTATTTT	CASSSGRLTDTQYF
TRBV6-5	.	TRBJ2-6	.	TGTGGCAGCAGTTACTCTCTAGGCTCTGGGGCCAACGTCCTGACTTTC	CGSSYSLGSGANVLTF
TRBV7-9	.	TRBJ2-7	many	TGTGCCAGCAGCCCCCGGTCGGGCAGGGCCTCCAACGAGCAGTACTTC	CASSPRSGRASNEQYF
TRBV11-1	.	TRBJ2-2	.	TGTGCCTGCAGCTATACTAGTGGCGCGGGGGAGCTGTTTTTT	CACSYTSGAGELFF
TRBV4-1	TRBD2	TRBJ2-7	.	TGCGCCAGCAGCCGGACACTAGCGGGAGAGAGGGACGAGCAGTACTTC	CASSRTLAGERDEQYF
TRBV11-3	.	TRBJ2-1	.	TGTGCCAGCAGCTTAGCGGGGAGCCACAATGTGCAGTTCTTT	CASSLAGSHNVQFF
TRBV11-3	.	TRBJ2-5	.	TGTGCCAGCAGCTTAGGGGCCGCGGCGGCGGGTGAGACACAGTACTTC	CASSLGAAAAGETQYF
TRBV29-1	.	TRBJ1-4	.	TGCAGCGCACAAGGGGGTACAAATGAAAAACTGTTTTTT	CSAQGGTNEKLFF
TRBV10-2	.	TRBJ2-7	.	TGCGCCAGCAGTGTCGGATACGGGCAGCACTTC	CASSVGYGQHF
TRBV6-6	.	TRBJ2-7	.	TGTGCCAGCAGTTACGGAGAGGTTAGGAACGAACAGTACTTC	CASSYGEVRNEQYF
TRBV12-3/TRBV12-4	.	TRBJ2-1	.	TGTGCCAGCAGTCTTTCGCGAATCTCCTACAATGAGCAGTTCTTC	CASSLSRISYNEQFF
TRBV6-5	.	TRBJ2-2	.	TGTGCCAGCAGTTACTCTACCCGTCACACCGGGGAGTTGTTTTTT	CASSYSTRHTGELFF
TRBV20-1	.	TRBJ2-1	.	TGCGGTACTAGAGATCTCCCTTACAATGAGCAGTTCTTC	CGTRDLPYNEQFF
TRBV10-3	TRBD2	TRBJ2-7	.	TGTGCCATCAGCGAAACTAGCGGGGGAAGGTATGAGCAGTACTTC	CAISETSGGRYEQYF
TRBV20-1	.	TRBJ2-1	many	TGCAGTGCTGCCGGACAGTTAAGGGATGAGCAGTTCTTC	CSAAGQLRDEQFF
TRBV20-1	.	TRBJ2-7	.	TGCAGGCCTAGAGATGACAGGACCGGGGGCTACGAGCAGTACTTC	CRPRDDRTGGYEQYF
TRBV6-5	.	TRBJ1-1	few	TGTGCCGGCAGTTACTACCGCGGGGGTGGGGCTGAAGCTTTCTTT	CAGSYYRGGGAEAFF
TRBV6-4	.	TRBJ2-3	many	TGTGCCAGCAGTGACTCGGGGGATAGCACAGATACGCAGTATTTT	CASSDSGDSTDTQYF
TRBV20-1	.	TRBJ1-1	.	TGCAGTGCCAAGTACATTGAGGCTTTCTTT	CSAKYIEAFF
TRBV6-5	TRBD2	TRBJ2-2	.	TGTGCCAGTAGTCCATCGGCGGGAGCGACGAACATCGGGGAGCTGTTTTTT	CASSPSAGATNIGELFF
TRBV20-1	.	TRBJ2-2	.	TGCAGTGCTCGAAGAAGGATAGCAAACACCGGGGAGCTGTTGTTT	CSARRRIANTGELLF
TRBV13	.	TRBJ2-3	.	TGTGTCAGCAGCTTAGCGAGACAGAACACAGATATTCAGTATTTT	CVSSLARQNTDIQYF
TRBV10-3	.	TRBJ2-3	.	TGTGCCATCAGTGTGTTAGGCAATAGCAATCAGCCCCAGTATTTT	CAISVLGNSNQPQYF
TRBV12-3/TRBV12-4	TRBD1	TRBJ1-5	many	TGTGCCAGCAGTTTCAGGGGGAGCAATCAGCCCCAGCATTTT	CASSFRGSNQPQHF
TRBV20-1	TRBD2	TRBJ2-2	.	TGCAGTGCTAGAAGTACGGGAGGGGACACCGGGGTGCTGTTTTTT	CSARSTGGDTGVLFF
TRBV29-1	TRBD1	TRBJ2-1	once	TGCAGCGTTGAAGTCCCGAACGGGACAGGGTTCAATGAGCAGTTCTTC	CSVEVPNGTGFNEQFF
TRBV20-1	.	TRBJ2-1	.	TGCAGTGCTAGAACGATTAACGGACGAAGGAATGGGCAGTTCTTC	CSARTINGRRNGQFF
TRBV24-1	TRBD1	TRBJ2-1	.	TGTACCACCAGTGATATGGGACAGTCCGCCTGGAATGAGCAATTCTTC	CTTSDMGQSAWNEQFF
TRBV29-1	.	TRBJ1-5	.	TGCAGCGTTACCTGTAATGGCAGTCAGCCCCAGCATTTT	CSVTCNGSQPQHF
TRBV29-1	.	TRBJ1-5	.	TGCAGCGTTGCGGTGGATTGTAATCAGTTCCAGCATTTT	CSVAVDCNQFQHF
TRBV20-1	.	TRBJ2-5	once	TGCAGTGCTAGGGTAATGGCCCAAGAGACCCAGTACTTC	CSARVMAQETQYF
TRBV20-1	.	TRBJ2-7	.	TGCAGTGCTAGAACGAGTAGCGGACGTAGGAATGAGCAGTACTTC	CSARTSSGRRNEQYF
TRBV2	.	TRBJ1-2	few	TGTGCCAGCAGACAGGAGACGAACTATGGCTACACCTTC	CASRQETNYGYTF
TRBV29-1	TRBD2	TRBJ2-7	medium-sized	TGCAGCGTTGAATTTAGCGGGACACAATACGAGCAGTACTTC	CSVEFSGTQYEQYF
TRBV29-1	.	TRBJ1-4	.	TGCAGCGCTCGGGGGGCCCCGGGGAGCAATGAAAACCTGTTTTTT	CSARGAPGSNENLFF
TRBV6-1	.	TRBJ1-4	many	TGTGCCAGCAGGCCCGGGACGATAGAAAAACTGGTTTTT	CASRPGTIEKLVF
TRBV10-2	.	TRBJ2-5	.	TGCGCCAACAGCGTTATGGGCCAAGAGACCCAGTACTTC	CANSVMGQETQYF
TRBV20-1	.	TRBJ1-2	.	TGCAGTGCTGGGGGACTTGATGGCCACACCTTC	CSAGGLDGHTF
TRBV20-1	.	TRBJ2-7	.	TGCAGTGCTAGTGACCCCCGACGGGGGACACGCTACGAGGAGTACTTC	CSASDPRRGTRYEEYF
TRBV10-1	TRBD2	TRBJ2-1	.	TGCGCCAGCATCAGCGGGACGGGGGTGATGGATGAGCAGTTCTTC	CASISGTGVMDEQFF